The entry below gives a single T cell receptor beta chain sequence along with its context. This specimen belongs to a study of blood T cell repertoires in COVID-19. Looking at the study overall: Researchers got acute and convalescent COVID-19 samples from the United States, Italy and Spain.

V lost 5 bases, J lost 6 bases, and 10 bases stayed unmatched. CDR1 and CDR2 from the germline V gene are MDHEN and SYDVKM. The CDR3 runs 15 residues. Authors' data handling: Scientists estimated how many nucleated cells there were by amplifying reference gene primers. Libraries were prepared by immunoSEQ multiplex PCR; TCRdb keeps only in-frame clonotypes and omits some of them. V and J calls and clone size are copied from that table; D and trimming were computed from the DNA. Of about 51,000 clones listed, less than 85% were seen once; the top ten hold under 3%. The chain carries TRBV28 and TRBJ2-7, with TRBD2 matching 10 bases. This receptor was identified in a man aged 45-65 years with acute or convalescent COVID-19. The sequenced sample was peripheral blood. The CDR3 loop is CASSRWVAGGGEQYF. In DNA form, the CDR3 reads TGTGCCAGCAGTCGATGGGTAGCGGGAGGAGGCGAGCAGTACTTC.